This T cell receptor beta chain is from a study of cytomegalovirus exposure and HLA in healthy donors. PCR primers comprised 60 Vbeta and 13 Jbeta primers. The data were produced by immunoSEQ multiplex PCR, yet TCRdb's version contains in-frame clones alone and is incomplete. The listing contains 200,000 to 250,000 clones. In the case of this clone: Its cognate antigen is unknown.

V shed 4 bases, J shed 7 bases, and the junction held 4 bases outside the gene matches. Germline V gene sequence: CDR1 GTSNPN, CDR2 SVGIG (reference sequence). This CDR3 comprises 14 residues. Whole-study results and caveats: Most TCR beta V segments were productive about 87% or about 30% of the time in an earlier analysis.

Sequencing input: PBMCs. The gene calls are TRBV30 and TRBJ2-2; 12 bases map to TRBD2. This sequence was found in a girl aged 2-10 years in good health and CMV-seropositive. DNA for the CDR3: TGTGCCTGGACTAGCGGGAGGGCGGGCGGGGAGCTGTTTTTT. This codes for CAWTSGRAGGELFF.